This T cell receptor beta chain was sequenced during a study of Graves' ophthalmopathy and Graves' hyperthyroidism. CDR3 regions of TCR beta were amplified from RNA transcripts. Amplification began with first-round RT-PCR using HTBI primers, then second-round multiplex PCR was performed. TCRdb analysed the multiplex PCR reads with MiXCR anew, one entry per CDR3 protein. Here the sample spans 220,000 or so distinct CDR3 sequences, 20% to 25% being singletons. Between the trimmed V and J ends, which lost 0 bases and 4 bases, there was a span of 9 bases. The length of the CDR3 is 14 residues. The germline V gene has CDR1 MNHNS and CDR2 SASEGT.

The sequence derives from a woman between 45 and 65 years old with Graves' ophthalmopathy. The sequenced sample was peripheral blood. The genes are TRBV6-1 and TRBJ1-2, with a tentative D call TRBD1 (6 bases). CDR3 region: CASSEAGQSYGYTF. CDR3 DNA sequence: TGTGCCAGCAGTGAAGCTGGACAGTCCTATGGCTACACCTTC.